This T cell receptor (beta chain) derives from a study of T cells in Graves' hyperthyroidism and ophthalmopathy. Study-wide background: Initial diagnosis, before any treatment, was when peripheral blood was collected. Study findings and constraints: Blood samples included most of the expanded thyroid clonotypes exceeding 0.001. Through a model of 13 V-J features, ophthalmopathy was separated from stable hyperthyroidism.

There were TCR beta CDR3 regions amplified from RNA transcripts. First-round RT-PCR of the TCR CDR3 relied on the HTBI primer set. TCRdb used MiXCR to reprocess the multiplex PCR reads, holding one entry per CDR3 protein. This table holds under 350,000 distinct CDR3 sequences, approximately 18% found once. This clonotype has a handful of counts. Its antigen is unidentified. CDR1 is GTSNPN, CDR2 SVGIG, per germline (reference sequence). The CDR3 has 10 amino acids. V was clipped by 8 bases and J by 10 bases, with 9 bases between them. The receptor comes from a woman aged 45 to 65 with Graves' hyperthyroidism. Sequencing was carried out using blood. The rearrangement links TRBV30 to TRBJ1-6; D might be TRBD1 (5 bases). CDR3: CAQGPSPLHF. CDR3 nucleotides: TGTGCCCAGGGACCATCACCCCTCCACTTT.